This record looks at one T cell receptor (beta chain) sequence and its context. Its specificity is not known. The CDR3 is 13 residues long. Unmatched junction bases numbered 2, after V lost 4 bases and J lost 6 bases. The germline gives CDR1 SGHTA, CDR2 FQGNSA. This sample is part of a study of cytomegalovirus exposure and HLA in healthy donors. Study-wide background: Researchers previously reported finding about 110 million unique TCR beta sequences from roughly 170 million T cells. General study findings and limits: Most of the CMV-associated TCR beta chains (in a later analysis) appeared to be HLA-restricted. TCR beta V- and J-gene trimming was later associated with a missense DCLRE1C variant.

At the time of sampling, donors were nominally healthy, though unrecorded immune exposures were likely. The PCR contained 60 Vbeta and 13 Jbeta primers. Measured with immunoSEQ multiplex PCR; TCRdb has only the in-frame clones, and not every one. The data contain roughly 160,000 clones, around 69% of them singletons. Sequencing was performed on PBMCs. V usage is TRBV7-2 and J usage is TRBJ2-3; 9 positions agree with TRBD1. The receptor comes from a woman under 40 in good health and CMV-seronegative. In DNA form, the CDR3 reads TGTGCCAGCAGCTCCGGACAGGGGGATACGCAGTATTTT. It codes for CASSSGQGDTQYF.